This is a list of T cell receptor beta chains from one sample in a study of cytomegalovirus exposure and HLA in healthy donors. The repertoire was sequenced with immunoSEQ multiplex PCR; TCRdb's copy has only in-frame clones and lacks some. The sample totals 95,000 to 150,000 clones. Material: PBMCs. The receptors shown here come from a man younger than 35 in good health and CMV-seronegative. The CDR3 runs from the conserved cysteine through the conserved F or W. The D gene is left open where the match is weak.

D	V	J	CDR3	DNA
TRBD1	TRBV6-1	TRBJ1-5	CASSQGQSNQPQHF	TGTGCCAGCAGCCAGGGACAGAGCAATCAGCCCCAGCATTTT
TRBD2	TRBV5-1	TRBJ2-5	CASSPSGASGETQYF	TGCGCCAGCAGCCCTAGCGGGGCCTCAGGGGAGACCCAGTACTTC
TRBD2	TRBV5-1	TRBJ2-1	CASSLGLLSSGSYNEQFF	TGCGCCAGCAGCTTGGGGCTGCTGTCTAGCGGCTCCTACAATGAGCAGTTCTTC
NA	TRBV11-2	TRBJ1-1	CASSLRGQLSLLNTEAFF	TGTGCCAGCAGCTTACGTGGACAGCTATCCTTATTGAACACTGAAGCTTTCTTT
TRBD2	TRBV5-1	TRBJ2-7	CASSLGLAGGPGSYEQYF	TGCGCCAGCAGCTTGGGACTAGCGGGGGGGCCCGGGTCCTACGAGCAGTACTTC
TRBD1	TRBV29-1	TRBJ1-2	CSVGDREGYAF	TGCAGCGTTGGGGACAGGGAAGGCTACGCCTTC
TRBD1	TRBV6-1	TRBJ2-7	CASSEGQGADEQYF	TGTGCCAGCAGTGAGGGACAGGGGGCGGACGAGCAGTACTTC
TRBD1	TRBV5-1	TRBJ1-1	CASSLDSGGADTEAFF	TGCGCCAGCAGCTTGGACTCAGGGGGCGCGGACACTGAAGCTTTCTTT
TRBD1	TRBV19	TRBJ1-2	CASTDRVNYGYTF	TGTGCCAGTACGGACAGGGTTAACTATGGCTACACCTTC
NA	TRBV25-1	TRBJ2-2	CASSLPVTGELFF	TGTGCCAGCAGTCTCCCGGTCACCGGGGAGCTGTTTTTT
NA	TRBV5-4	TRBJ2-3	CASSLGPGEGTDTQYF	TGTGCCAGCAGCTTGGGACCGGGTGAGGGAACAGATACGCAGTATTTT
NA	TRBV15	TRBJ1-2	CATSRQRSVQGYTF	TGTGCCACCAGCAGACAAAGATCGGTGCAAGGCTACACCTTC
NA	TRBV30	TRBJ1-1	CAWSPLYSGEGTEAFF	TGTGCCTGGAGCCCCCTTTACAGTGGTGAAGGCACTGAAGCTTTCTTT
NA	TRBV4-1	TRBJ2-3	CASSQFNTQYF	TGCGCCAGCAGCCAATTTAATACGCAGTATTTT
NA	TRBV27	TRBJ2-7	CASSLRLFYEQYF	TGTGCCAGCAGTTTGAGGCTTTTCTACGAGCAGTACTTC
NA	TRBV30	TRBJ1-4	CAWSGQLNEKLFF	TGTGCCTGGAGTGGACAGCTTAATGAAAAACTGTTTTTT
NA	TRBV9	TRBJ2-2	CASSLAPGNTGELFF	TGTGCCAGCAGCCTAGCCCCCGGGAACACCGGGGAGCTGTTTTTT
TRBD1	TRBV7-9	TRBJ2-7	CASSRDRGEQYF	TGTGCCAGCAGCCGTGACAGGGGAGAGCAGTACTTC
NA	TRBV4-1	TRBJ2-2	CASSQPLTGELFF	TGCGCCAGCAGCCAACCCTTGACCGGGGAGCTGTTTTTT
NA	TRBV2	TRBJ2-5	CASSVREEETQYF	TGTGCCAGCAGTGTAAGGGAGGAGGAGACCCAGTACTTC
NA	TRBV15	TRBJ1-5	CATSRVPNQPQHF	TGTGCCACCAGCAGAGTTCCTAATCAGCCCCAGCATTTT
NA	TRBV28	TRBJ1-1	CASTLLGGRAEAFF	TGTGCCAGCACCCTTCTGGGGGGTAGGGCTGAAGCTTTCTTT
NA	TRBV5-1	TRBJ1-2	CASSLGQGSGGYTF	TGCGCCAGCAGTCTGGGGCAGGGAAGTGGTGGCTACACCTTC
TRBD2	TRBV14	TRBJ2-7	CASRGTISYEQYF	TGTGCCAGCCGGGGGACTATCTCCTACGAGCAGTACTTT
NA	TRBV6-5	TRBJ2-7	CASSSQGAKIDEQYF	TGTGCCAGCAGTTCCCAGGGTGCGAAAATCGACGAGCAGTACTTC
TRBD1	TRBV29-1	TRBJ2-7	CSVGKGTGYYEQYF	TGCAGCGTTGGGAAAGGGACAGGGTACTACGAGCAGTACTTC
NA	TRBV5-6	TRBJ2-7	CASSQITRTTYEQYF	TGTGCCAGCAGCCAAATAACACGGACTACCTACGAGCAGTACTTC
TRBD2	TRBV6-1	TRBJ2-3	CAAAYSGGAADTQYF	TGTGCCGCAGCGTACAGCGGGGGGGCAGCAGATACGCAGTATTTT